The subject of this entry is one TCR beta chain. The entry originates in a study of OX40 agonist ivuxolimab in advanced cancers. The length of the CDR3 is 15 residues. The V and J ends lost 0 bases and 2 bases respectively, with 12 bases between them. Germline values: CDR1 GTSNPN, CDR2 SVGIG (reference sequence). Method: immunoSEQ multiplex PCR; TCRdb's copy keeps in-frame clones and lacks some. Of over 50,000 clones in the sample, approximately 89% are singletons; the top ten hold 15% to 20%. The chain combines TRBV30 with TRBJ2-3, with unresolved D. This clonotype was obtained from an adult with an advanced solid tumor such as melanoma, head and neck, liver or kidney cancer. The starting material was CD4+ or CD8+ T cells sorted from blood, obtained in a trial of the OX40 agonist ivuxolimab. This CDR3 reads CAWSVPRDYTDTQYF. The DNA of the CDR3 is TGTGCCTGGAGTGTACCTAGGGATTACACAGATACGCAGTATTTT.